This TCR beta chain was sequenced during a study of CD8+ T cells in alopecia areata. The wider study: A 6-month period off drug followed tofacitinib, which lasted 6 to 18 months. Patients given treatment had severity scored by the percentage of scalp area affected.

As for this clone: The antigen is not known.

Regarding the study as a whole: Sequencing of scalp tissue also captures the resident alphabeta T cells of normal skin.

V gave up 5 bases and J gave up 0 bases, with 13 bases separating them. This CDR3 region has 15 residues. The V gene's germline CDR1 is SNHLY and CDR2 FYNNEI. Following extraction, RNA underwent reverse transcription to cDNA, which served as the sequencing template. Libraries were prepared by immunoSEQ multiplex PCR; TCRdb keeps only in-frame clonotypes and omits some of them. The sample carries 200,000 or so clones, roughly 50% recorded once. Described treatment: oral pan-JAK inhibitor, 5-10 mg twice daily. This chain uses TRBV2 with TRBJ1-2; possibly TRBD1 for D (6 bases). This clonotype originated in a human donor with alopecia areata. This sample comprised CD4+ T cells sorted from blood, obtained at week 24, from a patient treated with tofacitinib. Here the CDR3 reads CASSPRQESNYGYTF. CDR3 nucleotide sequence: TGTGCCAGCAGTCCGAGACAGGAGTCTAACTATGGCTACACCTTC.